This T cell receptor (beta chain) was profiled in a study of post-analysis software for immune sequencing data. Overall study findings and caveats: Roughly five TRBV segments occurring more often in patients than controls included TRBV5-6, TRBV5-1 and TRBV20-1.

Sequencing libraries made from TCR beta cDNA carried unique molecular identifiers. TCRdb reanalysed the PCR reads using MiXCR and keeps one entry per CDR3 protein. The sample yields 350,000 to 450,000 distinct CDR3 sequences, 39% seen once. Of note for this clonotype: As yet, its antigen is unknown.

This CDR3 has 14 amino acids. Germline CDR1 and CDR2: MNHEY and SVGEGT. V was clipped by 2 bases and J by 5 bases, with 10 bases between them. The V and J genes are TRBV6-2 or TRBV6-3 and TRBJ1-5, with D possibly being TRBD1 (5 bases). The sequence derives from a girl aged 2 to 10 with multiple sclerosis. The sequencing sample was made of blood. The CDR3 loop is CASSYQQAYQPQHF. In DNA form, the CDR3 reads TGTGCCAGCAGTTACCAACAGGCTTATCAGCCCCAGCATTTT.